A selection of T cell receptor beta chains follows, all from one sample in a study of low-dose radiotherapy and immunotherapy resistance in tumors. Each CDR3 protein gets one entry after TCRdb re-called the reads with MiXCR. The data show approximately 100,000 distinct CDR3 sequences, with less than 25% seen just once and about 4% held by the top ten. The sample in question was PBMCs, obtained after low-dose radiotherapy plus immunotherapy. The receptor set was obtained from a male donor with prostate cancer. Both conserved end residues are part of each CDR3. The D gene is left open where the match is weak. Size values are once, few and many counts, or a class for expanded clones, and some rows have none.

v_gene	abundance	j_gene	d_gene	CDR3nt	CDR3aa
TRBV20-1	many	TRBJ1-5	.	TGCAGTGCTTCCTTCGCGACGGCGACAGGTCAGCCCCAGCATTTT	CSASFATATGQPQHF
TRBV24-1	many	TRBJ2-2	.	TGTGCCACAGGGACAAGCGCTACCGGGGAGCTGTTTTTT	CATGTSATGELFF
TRBV20-1	many	TRBJ2-2	.	TGCAGTGCTAGCGGGGCTGGGCGGAGCACCGGGGAGCTGTTTTTT	CSASGAGRSTGELFF
TRBV4-2	many	TRBJ2-2	.	TGTGCCAGCAGCCAAGATATACAGGCCAACACCGGGGAGCTGTTTTTT	CASSQDIQANTGELFF
TRBV20-1	once	TRBJ2-5	TRBD1	TGCAGTGCTAGACCCGGGACAGGACAAGAGACCCAGTACTTC	CSARPGTGQETQYF
TRBV25-1	many	TRBJ1-4	.	TGTGCCAGCAGTGACTGGACGGCTCGGACACCCCTTCTTTTT	CASSDWTARTPLLF
TRBV29-1	.	TRBJ2-7	TRBD1	TGCAGCGTGCGGGACAGGGTGGACGAGCAGTACTTC	CSVRDRVDEQYF
TRBV18	many	TRBJ1-1	.	TGTGCCAGCTCACTCCCAACCCCAACTGAAGCTTTCTTT	CASSLPTPTEAFF
TRBV29-1	many	TRBJ1-1	TRBD1	TGCAGCGTCTCCGGGACAGGGGGCACTGAAGCTTTCTTT	CSVSGTGGTEAFF
TRBV4-1	many	TRBJ1-2	TRBD1	TGCGCCAGCAGCCCGGACAGGGGGCAGATCTATGGCTACACCTTC	CASSPDRGQIYGYTF
TRBV5-1	many	TRBJ1-6	.	TGCGCCAGCAGCTGGACGGGGCCGGGTGATAATTCACCCCTCCACTTT	CASSWTGPGDNSPLHF
TRBV5-1	few	TRBJ1-2	.	TGCGCCAGCAGCTTGGCGGTGGCAGGCGAGAACTATGGCTACACCTTC	CASSLAVAGENYGYTF
TRBV5-8	.	TRBJ2-3	TRBD2	TGTGCCAGCAGCAGATTACTAGCGGTCCCTGGGACAGATACGCAGTATTTT	CASSRLLAVPGTDTQYF
TRBV6-5	many	TRBJ1-3	.	TGTGCCAGCAGTTACGGCAGCGACCACTCTGGAAACACCATATATTTT	CASSYGSDHSGNTIYF
TRBV28	many	TRBJ1-5	.	TGTGCCAGCCCCGGCCCAGGGGCCGACATCCAGCCCCAGCATTTT	CASPGPGADIQPQHF
TRBV27	many	TRBJ2-7	.	TGTGCCAGCACCCCGGGCGTGGGTGCCTACGAGCAGTACTTC	CASTPGVGAYEQYF
TRBV29-1	many	TRBJ1-1	.	TGCAGCGTTCAGGTCACTGAAGCTTTCTTT	CSVQVTEAFF
TRBV7-9	many	TRBJ1-6	TRBD1	TGTGCCAGCAGCTTAGCAATCCGTCGGGACAGGGATAGTTCACCCCTCCACTTT	CASSLAIRRDRDSSPLHF
TRBV7-2	many	TRBJ2-7	.	TGTGCCAGCAGCTTAGGGCGGGGGCGCAACTACGAGCAGTACTTC	CASSLGRGRNYEQYF
TRBV5-1	many	TRBJ2-5	.	TGCGCCAGCAGCTTTGAGGGGGTGCCCCAAGAGACCCAGTACTTC	CASSFEGVPQETQYF
TRBV5-4	many	TRBJ2-3	.	TGTGCCAGCAGCTCCCTCCGAAGGGTGCCACCTGGTACGGATACGCAGTATTTT	CASSSLRRVPPGTDTQYF
TRBV29-1	.	TRBJ1-3	.	TGCAGCGTTGAAGGCGGGAGTGGACGAAACACCATATATTTT	CSVEGGSGRNTIYF
TRBV6-5	many	TRBJ2-3	TRBD1	TGTGCCAGCAGTTATGTTCCCCCGGGACAGGGAACAGATACGCAGTATTTT	CASSYVPPGQGTDTQYF
TRBV12-3/TRBV12-4	many	TRBJ1-1	.	TGTGCCAGCAGTTTACAGGATGAAGCTTTCTTT	CASSLQDEAFF
TRBV19	many	TRBJ2-1	.	TGTGCCAGTAGTATCTCCGACTCCGAGCAGTTCTTC	CASSISDSEQFF
TRBV24-1	once	TRBJ2-2	.	TGTGCCACCAGTGATTTTTGGCAGGACGGTGCCGGGGAGCTGTTTTTT	CATSDFWQDGAGELFF
TRBV9	few	TRBJ1-1	.	TGTGCCAGCAGCGTAGGGTACACGTATGGGACCACTGAAGCTTTCTTT	CASSVGYTYGTTEAFF
TRBV4-3	.	TRBJ2-5	TRBD2	TGCGCCAGCAGCCTCGGACTAGCGGGAGGCGAGACCCAGTACTTC	CASSLGLAGGETQYF
TRBV6-6	many	TRBJ2-3	.	TGTGCCAGCAGTTCACCTACTCGCACAGATACGCAGTATTTT	CASSSPTRTDTQYF
TRBV6-2/TRBV6-3	many	TRBJ2-3	TRBD2	TGTGCCAGCAGGCCCGGGGGGTCAGATACGCAGTATTTT	CASRPGGSDTQYF
TRBV30	many	TRBJ2-2	.	TGTGCCTGGACAGGGCCCGGGGAGCTGTTTTTT	CAWTGPGELFF
TRBV6-1	.	TRBJ2-2	.	TGTGCCAGCAGTACCCGGGACACCGGGGAGCTGTTTTTT	CASSTRDTGELFF
TRBV9	many	TRBJ1-1	.	TGTGCCAGCAGCGTAGAAATGGGGGGGCATTCAAACACTGAAGCTTTCTTT	CASSVEMGGHSNTEAFF
TRBV4-1	many	TRBJ2-7	.	TGCGCCAGCAGCCAGGGGCGGGGCGCCTACGAGCAGTACTTC	CASSQGRGAYEQYF